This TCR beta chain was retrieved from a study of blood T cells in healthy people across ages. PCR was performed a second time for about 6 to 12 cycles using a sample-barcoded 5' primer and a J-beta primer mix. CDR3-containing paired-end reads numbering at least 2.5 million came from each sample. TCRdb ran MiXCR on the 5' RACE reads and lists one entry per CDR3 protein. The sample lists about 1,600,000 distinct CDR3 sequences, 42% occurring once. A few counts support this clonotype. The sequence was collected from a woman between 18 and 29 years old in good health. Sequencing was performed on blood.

CDR3 sequence: CASSVPGGQETQYF. Here the CDR3 DNA reads TGTGCCAGCAGTGTCCCGGGAGGCCAAGAGACCCAGTACTTC. The chain carries TRBV28 and TRBJ2-5, with 7 positions matching TRBD2. The junction had 4 bases not matched to a gene; V was cut back by 5 bases and J by 1 base. Germline CDR1 and CDR2: MDHEN and SYDVKM. The CDR3 sequence is 14 residues long.